This T cell receptor (beta chain) was found in a study of shared clonotypes between healthy human individuals. Naive-designated CD8 cells lacked CD45RO, were positively enriched for CCR7, and omitted terminally differentiated effector memory CD45RA+ cells. The germline V and J ends were trimmed by 0 bases and 4 bases, with 12 bases remaining between them. Germline V CDR1 and CDR2: SQVTM, ANQGSEA. The CDR3 covers 14 residues. In the original analysis: With immunoSEQ giving junction-only sequences and no quality scores, filtering differed. Repertoires were generated with immunoSEQ multiplex PCR, while TCRdb's copy carries only in-frame clones and drops some. V and J calls and clone size follow that table, whereas D and trimming were derived from the DNA. The table shows approximately 2,000,000 clones, with about 94% occurring only once.

Sequencing input: naive CD8+ T cells from PBMCs. The chain combines TRBV29-1 with TRBJ1-2, with D possibly TRBD1 on 6 matching bases. This clonotype was obtained from a man between 18 and 29 years old in good health. Some clones in this sample may be carry-over from other donors' samples. CDR3 coding DNA: TGCAGCGTTGAAGATGGCACAGGGACCTATGGCTACACCTTC. This sequence encodes CSVEDGTGTYGYTF. Full variable domain (remainder filled in from reference TRBV29-1 and TRBJ1-2): SAVISQKPSRDICQRGTSLTIQCQVDSQVTMMFWYRQQPGQSLTLIATANQGSEATYESGFVIDKFPISRPNLTFSTLTVSNMSPEDSSIYLCSVEDGTGTYGYTFGSGTRLTVV.